This T cell receptor beta chain was captured in a study of cytomegalovirus exposure and HLA in healthy donors. Regarding the study as a whole: The only immune exposure information that was available was CMV serostatus.

It was with 60 Vbeta and 13 Jbeta primers that the PCR ran. Repertoires were generated with immunoSEQ multiplex PCR, while TCRdb's copy carries only in-frame clones and drops some. The sample has around 39,000 clones, 70% to 80% seen once. V lost 4 bases and J lost 5; bases outside the gene matches: 6. The CDR3 has 14 residues. Germline CDR1 is MDHEN and CDR2 is SYDVKM. Concerning this clone: Its antigen is undetermined.

The J gene is TRBJ2-5, the V gene TRBV28, with TRBD2 matching over 8 bases. This clonotype originated in a man aged 30 to 45 in good health and CMV-seronegative. The specimen sequenced was PBMCs. The CDR3 DNA reads as TGTGCCAGCAGTTGGTCGGGGGGGAGGGAGACCCAGTACTTC. This codes for CASSWSGGRETQYF.